These 9 T cell receptor beta chains were all obtained from the same sample, sequenced in a study of T cells in Graves' hyperthyroidism and ophthalmopathy. RNA transcripts gave rise to amplified TCR beta CDR3 regions. First-round RT-PCR targeting the TCR CDR3 was performed with the HTBI primer set. In TCRdb, the multiplex PCR reads were re-called with MiXCR into one record per CDR3 protein. The data show approximately 400,000 distinct CDR3 sequences, around 13% seen once. What was sequenced was blood. The source of these receptors is a woman aged 25-40 years with Graves' ophthalmopathy.

In this sample, this clonotype turned up many times. The chain is built from TRBV5-1 and TRBJ2-7, with 8 positions matching TRBD1. The CDR3 totals 14 residues. Germline loops: CDR1 SGHRS, CDR2 YFSETQ. Trimming cost V 2 bases and J 7 bases; bases outside gene matches: 8. This CDR3 reads CASSLSQGAREQYF. The DNA for the CDR3 is TGCGCCAGCAGCTTATCCCAGGGGGCAAGGGAGCAGTACTTC.

The genes are TRBV20-1 and TRBJ1-4; possible D gene TRBD1, 6 bases. Germline loops: CDR1 DFQATT, CDR2 SNEGSKA (reference sequence). The CDR3 is 15 amino acids. V was pared by 6 bases and J by 7 bases, with 21 bases between. Written as DNA, the CDR3 is TGCAGTGCCCGCGGCCCACAGGGAATATTTGAAAAACTGTTTTTT. Protein: CSARGPQGIFEKLFF.

The CDR3 protein is CASTYDHNQGAGELFF. CDR3 nucleotides: TGTGCCAGCACCTACGATCATAACCAGGGGGCCGGGGAGCTGTTTTTT. The V call is TRBV3-1, the J call TRBJ2-2, with 7 bases fitting TRBD1. The ends lost 7 bases at V and 6 bases at J; junction bases unmatched: 14. The CDR3 runs 16 residues. Per the germline V gene, CDR1 is LGHDT and CDR2 is YNNKEL (reference sequence). The full variable domain, completed using reference TRBV3-1 and TRBJ2-2, is DTAVSQTPKYLVTQMGNDKSIKCEQNLGHDTMYWYKQDSKKFLKIMFSYNNKELIINETVPNRFSPKSPDKAHLNLHINSLELGDSAVYFCASTYDHNQGAGELFFGEGSRLTVL.

This clonotype was observed at least ten times. The chain has TRBV28 and TRBJ1-1, with a weak D call TRBD1 (5 bases). Germline-derived CDR1 and CDR2 are MDHEN and SYDVKM. Deletions cut 3 bases from V and 3 bases from J, with 11 bases between. The CDR3 runs to 14 residues. For the CDR3, the DNA is TGTGCCAGCAGTTTTTCGGACATGTACACTGAAGCTTTCTTT. Translated, it gives CASSFSDMYTEAFF.

With regard to this clonotype: The conserved closing phenylalanine or tryptophan is absent in this CDR3, likely reflecting a read error. V gene TRBV6-2 or TRBV6-3 combines with J gene TRBJ2-7; 7 bases are shared with TRBD1. Germline-derived CDR1 and CDR2 are MNHEY and SVGEGT. The J segment lost 2 bases and the V segment lost 6 bases, leaving 4 bases of the junction unmatched. CDR3 length: 13 amino acids. CDR3 DNA: TGTGCCAGCAGCCCCAGGGGGACCTACGAGCAGTACCTC. Translation: CASSPRGTYEQYL.

CDR3 sequence: CASSTRPRGQPQHF. In DNA, the CDR3 is TGTGCCAGTAGTACCCGACCCAGGGGTCAGCCCCAGCATTTT. This rearrangement joins TRBV19 to TRBJ1-5, with TRBD1 as a possible D gene (6 bases). The CDR3 is made up of 14 amino acids. V lost 4 bases to trimming and J lost 6 bases, with 13 bases between them. Per germline, CDR1 LNHDA and CDR2 SQIVND (reference sequence).

This clonotype showed up many times. V and J are TRBV5-1 and TRBJ1-2; no reliable D call. The CDR3 runs 13 residues. Trimming removed 0 bases at V and 7 bases at J, with 10 bases between. CDR1 and CDR2 (germline): SGHRS, YFSETQ. This CDR3 reads CASSLDGKAGYTF. The DNA of the CDR3 is TGCGCCAGCAGCTTGGATGGGAAGGCTGGCTACACCTTC.

There are a few counts of this clonotype. This sequence joins TRBV7-3 and TRBJ2-2; D ambiguous. This CDR3 has 15 amino acids. The germline V gene encodes CDR1 SGHTA and CDR2 FQGTGA. Trimming pared 5 bases from V and 1 base from J, leaving 11 bases between. CDR3 bases: TGTGCCAGCAGCCAGATCGGTAGGAACACCGGGGAGCTGTTTTTT. Its protein is CASSQIGRNTGELFF.

This clonotype was found many times. This chain uses TRBV7-6 with TRBJ2-1; D might be TRBD2 (6 bases). Germline-derived CDR1 and CDR2 are SGHVS and FNYEAQ. This CDR3 region has 17 residues. V lost 1 base, J lost 0 bases, and 13 bases lay in between. For the CDR3, the DNA is TGTGCCAGCAGCTTAGGGTCTAGCGATAGCTCCTACAATGAGCAGTTCTTC. Protein sequence: CASSLGSSDSSYNEQFF.